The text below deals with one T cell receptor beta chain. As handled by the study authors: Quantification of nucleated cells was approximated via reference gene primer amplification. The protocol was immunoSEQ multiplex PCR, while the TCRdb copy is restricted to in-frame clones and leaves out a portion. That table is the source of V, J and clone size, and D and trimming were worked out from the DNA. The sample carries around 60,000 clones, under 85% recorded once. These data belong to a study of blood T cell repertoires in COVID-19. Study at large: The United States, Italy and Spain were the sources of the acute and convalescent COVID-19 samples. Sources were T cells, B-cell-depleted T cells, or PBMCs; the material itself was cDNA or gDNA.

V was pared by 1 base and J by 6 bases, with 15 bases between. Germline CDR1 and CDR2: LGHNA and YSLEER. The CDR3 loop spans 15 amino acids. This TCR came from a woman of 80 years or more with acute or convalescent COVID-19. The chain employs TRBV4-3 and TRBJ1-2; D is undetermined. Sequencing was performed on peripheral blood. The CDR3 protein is CASSQVVAAENGYTF. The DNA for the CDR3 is TGCGCCAGCAGCCAAGTTGTGGCGGCGGAAAATGGCTACACCTTC.